The 2 T cell receptor beta chains listed next were all sequenced from one sample in a study of control samples from healthy donors and cancer patients. This table comes from immunoSEQ multiplex PCR, and its TCRdb copy is limited to in-frame clones, with some not included. The table lists under 85,000 clones, approximately 89% of them singletons. The sequencing sample was made of PBMCs. These receptors were collected from a man between 60 and 75 years old with colorectal cancer.

The chain couples TRBV6-5 to TRBJ1-6, with D uncertain. Trimming shortened V by 7 bases and J by 7 bases, and 17 bases separated the two germline ends. Germline V gene lookup returns CDR1 MNHEY and CDR2 SVGAGI. The CDR3 spans 15 residues. In DNA form, the CDR3 reads TGTGCCAGCAACCCCACGCGACTACCCAATTCACCCCTCCACTTT. This gives the protein CASNPTRLPNSPLHF.

The chain links TRBV28 to TRBJ1-4, with D uncertain. The germline CDR1 and CDR2 sequences are MDHEN and SYDVKM. There are 17 residues in the CDR3. V was pared by 8 bases and J by 8 bases, with 27 bases between. CDR3 protein: CASSNSRAPRRIEKLFF. The CDR3 region has the DNA TGTGCCAGCTCTAATTCCCGGGCCCCCAGGAGAATCGAAAAACTGTTTTTT.